This note documents a single T cell receptor beta chain sequence. The antigen remains undetermined. CDR3 length equals 14 residues. V dropped 4 bases and J dropped 8 bases, with 17 bases sitting between them. Germline V gene lookup returns CDR1 MNHEY and CDR2 SMNVEV (reference sequence). Some clones are missing from TCRdb's copy, which holds only in-frame ones; the method was immunoSEQ multiplex PCR. Of about 59,000 clones listed, about 91% are singletons. This entry comes from a study of T cell responses to AZD1222 COVID-19 vaccine. The study's findings and limits: Dominant CD4 TCR responses targeted spike regions 160-218 and 743-854. Clonal diversity may have been underestimated in mostly white British donors. The peak T cell response came first, and repertoires were sampled only after it. Spike-specific TCR breadth and depth went up after people got two AZD1222 doses.

Here the sequenced sample was peripheral blood, taken 28 days after the second AZD1222 dose. The rearrangement joins TRBV27 to TRBJ1-1, with D maybe TRBD1 (5 bases). This clonotype originated in an adult who received the AZD1222 COVID-19 vaccine. CDR3 sequence (DNA): TGTGCCAGCAGTTCGGACACTCAACCGAGGGAAGCTTTCTTT. It specifies CASSSDTQPREAFF.